These T cell receptor beta chains were read from a single sample in a study of cytomegalovirus exposure and HLA in healthy donors. Method: immunoSEQ multiplex PCR; TCRdb's copy keeps in-frame clones and lacks some. The sample carries around 300,000 clones, 85% to 90% recorded once. Sequenced sample: PBMCs. Source of these receptors: a young woman in good health and CMV-seronegative. Both conserved end residues are part of each CDR3. Each record gives: D gene, clone size, J gene, V gene, CDR3 protein, CDR3 DNA. The D gene is left open where the match is weak. Some rows have no size entry. The others give once, few or many, or a class for an expanded clone.

d_call: .; clone_size: .; j_call: TRBJ2-3; v_call: TRBV13; cdr3_aa: CASSSLLGDSLYTDTQYF; cdr3_nt: TGTGCCAGCAGCTCTTTGCTCGGGGACTCCCTATACACAGATACGCAGTATTTT
d_call: .; clone_size: .; j_call: TRBJ2-3; v_call: TRBV5-1; cdr3_aa: CASSLILASTDTQYF; cdr3_nt: TGCGCCAGCAGCTTGATCCTAGCTAGCACAGATACGCAGTATTTT
d_call: TRBD1; clone_size: .; j_call: TRBJ2-7; v_call: TRBV10-3; cdr3_aa: CAISESMTGGRSYEQYF; cdr3_nt: TGTGCCATCAGTGAGTCGATGACAGGGGGGAGATCCTACGAGCAGTACTTC
d_call: TRBD2; clone_size: .; j_call: TRBJ2-2; v_call: TRBV11-2; cdr3_aa: CASSLRGTSGASGGELFF; cdr3_nt: TGTGCCAGCAGCTTAAGAGGGACTAGCGGGGCCTCTGGAGGGGAGCTGTTTTTT
d_call: .; clone_size: .; j_call: TRBJ2-7; v_call: TRBV11-2; cdr3_aa: CASSLVQGLGYEQYF; cdr3_nt: TGTGCCAGCAGCTTAGTCCAGGGACTTGGGTACGAGCAGTACTTC
d_call: TRBD1; clone_size: few; j_call: TRBJ2-4; v_call: TRBV7-8; cdr3_aa: CASSSGTGAAKNIQYF; cdr3_nt: TGTGCCAGCAGCTCAGGGACAGGAGCAGCCAAAAACATTCAGTACTTC
d_call: .; clone_size: .; j_call: TRBJ1-2; v_call: TRBV2; cdr3_aa: CASTMEGQGYGYTF; cdr3_nt: TGTGCCAGCACCATGGAGGGGCAGGGCTATGGCTACACCTTC
d_call: TRBD1; clone_size: .; j_call: TRBJ1-5; v_call: TRBV6-1; cdr3_aa: CASLDDNRGWQPQHF; cdr3_nt: TGTGCCAGCCTCGACGATAACAGGGGATGGCAGCCCCAGCATTTT
d_call: TRBD1; clone_size: .; j_call: TRBJ2-3; v_call: TRBV7-8; cdr3_aa: CASSQRDSLGTDTQYF; cdr3_nt: TGTGCCAGCAGCCAAAGGGACAGTTTGGGTACAGATACGCAGTATTTT
d_call: TRBD2; clone_size: .; j_call: TRBJ2-1; v_call: TRBV5-6; cdr3_aa: CASSSAGSGIEQFF; cdr3_nt: TGTGCCAGCAGCTCTGCCGGTAGCGGGATTGAGCAGTTCTTC
d_call: TRBD1; clone_size: once; j_call: TRBJ1-1; v_call: TRBV29-1; cdr3_aa: CSVVVSGGERSFF; cdr3_nt: TGCAGCGTTGTTGTCTCAGGGGGCGAGAGGTCTTTCTTT
d_call: TRBD2; clone_size: once; j_call: TRBJ2-2; v_call: TRBV19; cdr3_aa: CASSMGLGLGELFF; cdr3_nt: TGTGCCAGTAGTATGGGACTAGGTCTCGGGGAGCTGTTTTTT
d_call: .; clone_size: .; j_call: TRBJ2-3; v_call: TRBV29-1; cdr3_aa: CSVMEQTYTDTQYF; cdr3_nt: TGCAGCGTTATGGAGCAAACGTACACAGATACGCAGTATTTT
d_call: TRBD1; clone_size: .; j_call: TRBJ1-5; v_call: TRBV2; cdr3_aa: CASSAQGMGQPQHF; cdr3_nt: TGTGCCAGCAGTGCACAGGGGATGGGTCAGCCCCAGCATTTT
d_call: TRBD1; clone_size: .; j_call: TRBJ2-1; v_call: TRBV27; cdr3_aa: CASSKLGQNYNEQFF; cdr3_nt: TGTGCCAGCAGTAAGCTGGGACAGAACTACAATGAGCAGTTCTTC
d_call: .; clone_size: .; j_call: TRBJ2-7; v_call: TRBV4-1; cdr3_aa: CASSQGLSYEQYF; cdr3_nt: TGCGCCAGCAGCCAGGGACTTAGCTACGAGCAGTACTTC
d_call: .; clone_size: .; j_call: TRBJ2-1; v_call: TRBV5-1; cdr3_aa: CASMPPEGVEQFF; cdr3_nt: TGCGCCAGCATGCCACCCGAGGGTGTTGAGCAGTTCTTC